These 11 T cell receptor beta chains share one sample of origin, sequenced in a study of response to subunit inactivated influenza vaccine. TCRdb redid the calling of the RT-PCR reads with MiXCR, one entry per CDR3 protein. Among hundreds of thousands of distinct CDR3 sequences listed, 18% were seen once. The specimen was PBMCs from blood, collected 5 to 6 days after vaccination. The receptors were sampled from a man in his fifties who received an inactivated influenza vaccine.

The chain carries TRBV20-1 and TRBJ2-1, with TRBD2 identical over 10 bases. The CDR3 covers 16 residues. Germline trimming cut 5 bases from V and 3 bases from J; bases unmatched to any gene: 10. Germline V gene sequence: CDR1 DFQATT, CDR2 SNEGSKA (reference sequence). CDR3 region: CSAPPVAGGYYNEQFF. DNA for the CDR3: TGCAGTGCTCCCCCAGTAGCGGGAGGCTACTACAATGAGCAGTTCTTC.

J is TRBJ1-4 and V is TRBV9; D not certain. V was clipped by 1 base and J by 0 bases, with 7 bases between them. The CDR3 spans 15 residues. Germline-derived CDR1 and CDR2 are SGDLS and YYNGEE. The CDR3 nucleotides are TGTGCCAGCAGCGTAAACCCTGCAACTAATGAAAAACTGTTTTTT. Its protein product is CASSVNPATNEKLFF.

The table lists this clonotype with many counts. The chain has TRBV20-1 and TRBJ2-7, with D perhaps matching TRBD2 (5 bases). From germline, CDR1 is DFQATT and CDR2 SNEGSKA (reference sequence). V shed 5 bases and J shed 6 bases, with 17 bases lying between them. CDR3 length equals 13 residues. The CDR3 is CSAGPLMAGEQYF. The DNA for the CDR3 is TGCAGTGCTGGACCCTTAATGGCGGGCGAGCAGTACTTC.

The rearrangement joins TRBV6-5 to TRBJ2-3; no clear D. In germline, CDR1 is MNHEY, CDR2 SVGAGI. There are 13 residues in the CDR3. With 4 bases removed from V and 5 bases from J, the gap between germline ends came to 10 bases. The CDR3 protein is CASSFQVGDTQYF. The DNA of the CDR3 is TGTGCCAGCAGTTTCCAGGTGGGAGATACGCAGTATTTT.

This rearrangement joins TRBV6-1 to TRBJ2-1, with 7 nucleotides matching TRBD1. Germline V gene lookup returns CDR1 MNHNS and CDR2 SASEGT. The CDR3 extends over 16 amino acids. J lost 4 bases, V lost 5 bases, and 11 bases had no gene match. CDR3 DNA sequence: TGTGCCAGCAGTACAAGACGGGACAGTTTTTACAATGAGCAGTTCTTC. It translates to CASSTRRDSFYNEQFF.

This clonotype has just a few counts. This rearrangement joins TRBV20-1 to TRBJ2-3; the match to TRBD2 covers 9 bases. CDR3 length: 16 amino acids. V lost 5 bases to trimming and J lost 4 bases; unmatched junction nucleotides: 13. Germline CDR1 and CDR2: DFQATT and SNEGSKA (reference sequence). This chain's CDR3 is CSASAGGLGLADTQYF. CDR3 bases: TGCAGTGCTTCAGCGGGAGGCTTGGGATTGGCAGATACGCAGTATTTT.

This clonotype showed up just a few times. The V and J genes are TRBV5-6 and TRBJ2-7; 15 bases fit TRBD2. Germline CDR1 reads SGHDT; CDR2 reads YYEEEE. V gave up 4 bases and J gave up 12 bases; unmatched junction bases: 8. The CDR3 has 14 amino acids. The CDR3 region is CASSEGLAGGGGYF. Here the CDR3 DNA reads TGTGCCAGCAGCGAGGGACTAGCGGGAGGTGGTGGGTACTTC.

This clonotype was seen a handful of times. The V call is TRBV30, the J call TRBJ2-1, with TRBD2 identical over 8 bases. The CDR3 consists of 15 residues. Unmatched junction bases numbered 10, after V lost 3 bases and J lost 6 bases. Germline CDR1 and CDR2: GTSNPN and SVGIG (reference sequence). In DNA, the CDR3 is TGTGCCTGGAGCCGGGGTGCGGGGGGACTCAATGAGCAGTTCTTC. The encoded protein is CAWSRGAGGLNEQFF.

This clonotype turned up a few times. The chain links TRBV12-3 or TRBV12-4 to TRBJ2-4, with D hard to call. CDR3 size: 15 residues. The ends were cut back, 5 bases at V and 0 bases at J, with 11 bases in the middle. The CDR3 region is CASSPGALAKNIQYF. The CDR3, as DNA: TGTGCCAGCAGTCCGGGTGCTCTAGCCAAAAACATTCAGTACTTC.

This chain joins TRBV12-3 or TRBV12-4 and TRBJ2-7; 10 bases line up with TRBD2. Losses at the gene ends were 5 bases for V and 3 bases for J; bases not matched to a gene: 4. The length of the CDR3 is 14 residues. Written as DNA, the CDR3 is TGTGCCAGCAGTAAGCGGGAGGGCCTCTACGAGCAGTACTTC. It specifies CASSKREGLYEQYF.

The CDR3 DNA follows: TGTGCCAGCAGTTACTCGGAGGCCGACGAGCAGTACTTC. Translating gives CASSYSEADEQYF. The genes are TRBV6-6 and TRBJ2-7; weak D call: TRBD2 (5 bases). CDR1 and CDR2 (germline): MNHNY, SVGAGI (reference sequence). Trimming removed 0 bases from V and 5 bases from J, with 8 bases in between. The CDR3 is 13 residues long.